Listed below are T cell receptor beta chains from one sample, sequenced in a study of T cells in Graves' hyperthyroidism and ophthalmopathy. TCRdb reprocessed the multiplex PCR reads with MiXCR, giving one entry per CDR3 protein. Of a few hundred thousand distinct CDR3 sequences in the sample, roughly 20% are singletons; the top ten hold roughly 39%. The sequenced sample was blood. Receptors originate from a man aged 50 or older with Graves' ophthalmopathy. CDR3s include the opening cysteine and the closing phenylalanine or tryptophan. Each record gives: V gene, J gene, clone size, CDR3 length, D gene, CDR3 DNA, CDR3 protein. D genes are given only for firm matches. Rows may omit the clone size; those that give it use once, few, many or a size class.

V: TRBV2
J: TRBJ2-7
size: many
length: 13
D: NA
DNA: TGTGCCAGCATCACACAGAAACGCCGGGAGCAGTACTTC
CDR3: CASITQKRREQYF

V: TRBV7-2
J: TRBJ1-2
size: many
length: 14
D: NA
DNA: TGTGCCAGCAGCCCGGATTCGAGTCCCTATGGCTACACCTTC
CDR3: CASSPDSSPYGYTF

V: TRBV18
J: TRBJ2-7
size: many
length: 15
D: TRBD2
DNA: TGTGCCAGCTCACCACCAGGACTAGCGACCTACGAGCAGTACTTC
CDR3: CASSPPGLATYEQYF

V: TRBV28
J: TRBJ2-3
size: many
length: 15
D: NA
DNA: TGTGCCAGCAGGACCGGCGGGGCCGGCACAGATACGCAGTATTTT
CDR3: CASRTGGAGTDTQYF

V: TRBV30
J: TRBJ1-3
size: few
length: 16
D: NA
DNA: TGTGCCTGGAGGGGACGGGAGACTAGTCCAGGAAACACCATATATTTT
CDR3: CAWRGRETSPGNTIYF

V: TRBV29-1
J: TRBJ2-1
size: NA
length: 11
D: NA
DNA: TGCAGCGTGAGCTCCTACAATGAGCAGTTCTTC
CDR3: CSVSSYNEQFF

V: TRBV5-1
J: TRBJ1-2
size: many
length: 12
D: NA
DNA: TGCGCCAGCAGATATGGTAACTATGGCTACACCTTC
CDR3: CASRYGNYGYTF

V: TRBV20-1
J: TRBJ2-3
size: once
length: 17
D: TRBD2
DNA: TGCAGTGCTAGGAGAGGACTAGCGGGATCTAGCACAGATACGCAGTATTTT
CDR3: CSARRGLAGSSTDTQYF

V: TRBV13
J: TRBJ2-7
size: few
length: 15
D: TRBD1
DNA: TGTGCCAGCAGCTACCGGGACAGGGTGGGCTACGAGCAGTACTTC
CDR3: CASSYRDRVGYEQYF

V: TRBV5-4
J: TRBJ2-3
size: few
length: 16
D: NA
DNA: TGTGCCAGCAGCTTGAGTCCTTTCCTAGATGTTGATACGCAGTATTTT
CDR3: CASSLSPFLDVDTQYF

V: TRBV13
J: TRBJ1-1
size: few
length: 16
D: TRBD1
DNA: TGTGCCAGCAGCCTCGGGACAGGGATTGTGAACACTGAAGCTTTCTTT
CDR3: CASSLGTGIVNTEAFF

V: TRBV29-1
J: TRBJ2-5
size: NA
length: 13
D: NA
DNA: TGCAGCGTTACGGGGGCGCGTTGGGAGACCCAGTACTTC
CDR3: CSVTGARWETQYF

V: TRBV20-1
J: TRBJ2-4
size: NA
length: 13
D: NA
DNA: TGCAGTGCTAGAGATGGGAGGAAAAACATTCAGTACTTC
CDR3: CSARDGRKNIQYF

V: TRBV5-8
J: TRBJ2-5
size: many
length: 14
D: NA
DNA: TGTGCCAGCAGTTTTCGACGGACCCAAGAGACCCAGTACTTC
CDR3: CASSFRRTQETQYF

V: TRBV11-2
J: TRBJ2-2
size: NA
length: 16
D: TRBD2
DNA: TGTGCCAGCAGCTTCCGGACTAGCGGGGGGTCCGGGGAGCTGTTTTTT
CDR3: CASSFRTSGGSGELFF

V: TRBV28
J: TRBJ1-1
size: many
length: 14
D: NA
DNA: TGTGCCAGCAGTTTGTCCTCGGATAAAACTGAAGCTTTCTTT
CDR3: CASSLSSDKTEAFF

V: TRBV7-8
J: TRBJ2-7
size: many
length: 13
D: NA
DNA: TGTGCCAGCAGCTTAGCCGGAGTCGGCGAGCAGTACTTC
CDR3: CASSLAGVGEQYF

V: TRBV19
J: TRBJ2-1
size: NA
length: 14
D: TRBD2
DNA: TGTGCCAGTAGTATTAGCGGGAGGAGGAATGAGCAGTTCTTC
CDR3: CASSISGRRNEQFF

V: TRBV19
J: TRBJ1-1
size: many
length: 13
D: NA
DNA: TGTGCCAGTTCAGGGTTGGAGAACACTGAAGCTTTCTTT
CDR3: CASSGLENTEAFF

V: TRBV3-1
J: TRBJ1-1
size: NA
length: 15
D: TRBD1
DNA: TGTGCCAGCAGCCACAGACAGGGATTGGGGACTGAAGCTTTCTTT
CDR3: CASSHRQGLGTEAFF

V: TRBV6-4
J: TRBJ2-3
size: NA
length: 15
D: NA
DNA: TGTGCCAGCAGTGAGTCGGCCGATAGCACAGATACGCAGTATTTT
CDR3: CASSESADSTDTQYF

V: TRBV20-1
J: TRBJ1-5
size: few
length: 14
D: NA
DNA: TGCAGTGCCTTGGGGGCAGGCCAAATGAGGCCCCAGCATTTT
CDR3: CSALGAGQMRPQHF

V: TRBV20-1
J: TRBJ2-3
size: NA
length: 14
D: NA
DNA: TGCAGCGTTGAAGGGGTAGAGAGCACAGATACGCAGTATTTT
CDR3: CSVEGVESTDTQYF

V: TRBV7-4
J: TRBJ1-4
size: NA
length: 14
D: NA
DNA: TGTGCCAGCAGCCGAGGGGGGGCTAATGAAAAACTGTTTTTT
CDR3: CASSRGGANEKLFF

V: TRBV5-1
J: TRBJ2-1
size: many
length: 16
D: NA
DNA: TGCGCCAGCAGCTTGGAGCGGGACAACTCCTACAATGAGCAGTTCTTC
CDR3: CASSLERDNSYNEQFF

V: TRBV28
J: TRBJ1-4
size: few
length: 13
D: NA
DNA: TGTGCCGCCGCGGGGGGCGCAGGTGAAAAACTGTTTTTT
CDR3: CAAAGGAGEKLFF

V: TRBV25-1
J: TRBJ2-5
size: NA
length: 12
D: NA
DNA: TGTGCCAGCAGCTGGTGGGAACAGACCCAGTACTTC
CDR3: CASSWWEQTQYF

V: TRBV7-9
J: TRBJ1-2
size: NA
length: 15
D: TRBD1
DNA: TGTGCCAGCAGCCTGCTGACAGGGGAGCGGTATGGCTACACCTTC
CDR3: CASSLLTGERYGYTF

V: TRBV5-1
J: TRBJ2-2
size: few
length: 15
D: TRBD2
DNA: TGCGCCAGCAGATCGGGACTACCCAACACCGGGGAGCTGTTTTTT
CDR3: CASRSGLPNTGELFF

V: TRBV11-2
J: TRBJ2-4
size: NA
length: 16
D: NA
DNA: TGTGCCAGCAGCTTAGTATCAAGGTCGGGCAAAAACATTCAGTACTTC
CDR3: CASSLVSRSGKNIQYF

V: TRBV24-1
J: TRBJ2-1
size: few
length: 15
D: TRBD2
DNA: TGTGCCACCAGTGATTTGCGGCTAGCGGGAGGTGAGCAGTTCTTC
CDR3: CATSDLRLAGGEQFF

V: TRBV2
J: TRBJ2-1
size: many
length: 13
D: NA
DNA: TGTGCCAGCACCTGGACAGCCTACAATGAGCAGTTCTTC
CDR3: CASTWTAYNEQFF